This T cell receptor beta chain was observed in a study of shared clonotypes between healthy human individuals. Study-level results: Tissue TCR repertoires likely differ from these blood-only repertoires.

As defined, naive CD8 cells were CD45RO-negative and positively selected for CCR7, with terminally differentiated effector memory CD45RA+ cells excluded. All donors qualified as healthy HIV-negative adults and had experienced no recent acute infections or vaccinations. Details on this clone: As yet, its antigen is unknown.

Germline V gives CDR1 SGHTA, CDR2 FQGTGA. V was clipped by 7 bases and J by 3 bases, with 18 bases between them. CDR3 length equals 16 residues. In the study's own analysis: ImmunoSEQ supplied junction-only sequences lacking quality scores, so filtering was different. Repertoires were generated with immunoSEQ multiplex PCR, while TCRdb's copy carries only in-frame clones and drops some. Clone size and the V and J calls come from that table; the DNA yielded D and trimming. The table has some 2.1 million clones, around 95% seen once. The chain joins TRBV7-3 to TRBJ2-2; weak D call: TRBD1 (5 bases). The TCR comes from a man younger than 35 in good health. Some clones in this sample may be carry-over from other donors' samples. The sample taken for sequencing was naive CD8+ T cells from PBMCs. CDR3 in amino acids: CASTSDSRSYTGELFF. CDR3 nucleotide sequence: TGTGCCAGCACTTCTGACAGCCGGAGTTACACCGGGGAGCTGTTTTTT.